These 21 T cell receptor beta chains share one sample of origin, sequenced in a study of T cell responses to AZD1222 COVID-19 vaccine. Measured with immunoSEQ multiplex PCR; TCRdb has only the in-frame clones, and not every one. The table lists 150,000 or so clones, less than 90% of them singletons. Sequenced here: peripheral blood, sampled on day 0 of AZD1222 vaccination. The receptors were sampled from an adult in good health.

This chain links TRBV19 with TRBJ1-5; 7 nucleotides align to TRBD1. Germline CDR1 is LNHDA and CDR2 is SQIVND (reference sequence). The CDR3 runs to 14 residues. V shed 7 bases, J shed 7 bases, and the junction held 10 bases outside the gene matches. The CDR3: CASKKTGREQPQHF. As DNA, the CDR3 is TGTGCCAGTAAGAAGACAGGGAGGGAACAGCCCCAGCATTTT.

V and J are TRBV7-2 and TRBJ2-1; D gene unclear. Germline V gene data show CDR1 as SGHTA and CDR2 as FQGNSA. V was pared by 1 base and J by 8 bases, with 6 bases between. The CDR3 sequence is 12 residues long. The CDR3 is CASSLGGDEQFF. In DNA, the CDR3 is TGTGCCAGCAGCTTAGGAGGAGATGAGCAGTTCTTC.

The count of this clone is one. V usage is TRBV7-9 and J usage is TRBJ1-6; D gene ambiguous. V gave up 2 bases and J gave up 8 bases, with 13 bases separating them. The CDR3 contains 15 residues. The V gene's germline CDR1 is SEHNR and CDR2 FQNEAQ (reference sequence). This chain's CDR3 is CASSLQGQSHSPLHF. The CDR3 nucleotides read TGTGCCAGCAGCTTACAAGGGCAAAGCCATTCACCCCTCCACTTT.

V usage is TRBV4-3 and J usage is TRBJ2-2, with TRBD2 matching over 9 bases. The junction had 11 bases not matched to a gene; V was cut back by 1 base and J by 5 bases. The CDR3 runs 18 residues. The germline V gene encodes CDR1 LGHNA and CDR2 YSLEER. The CDR3 sequence is CASSQVVGAGGLTGELFF. Written as DNA, the CDR3 is TGCGCCAGCAGCCAAGTAGTAGGGGCGGGAGGGTTGACCGGGGAGCTGTTTTTT.

This rearrangement joins TRBV15 to TRBJ1-1, with D possibly TRBD1 on 6 matching bases. Deletions cut 2 bases from V and 7 bases from J, with 17 bases between. The length of the CDR3 is 15 residues. Germline V gene data show CDR1 as LNHNV and CDR2 as YYDKDF (reference sequence). CDR3 DNA: TGTGCCACCAGCAGAAATACCGGGACACAAAGTGAAGCTTTCTTT. It is translated as CATSRNTGTQSEAFF.

This rearrangement joins TRBV28 to TRBJ1-2, with a possible D match to TRBD1 (5 bases). The CDR3 sequence is 12 residues long. V was clipped by 7 bases and J by 8 bases, with 14 bases between them. Germline CDR1 and CDR2: MDHEN and SYDVKM. The CDR3 nucleotides read TGTGCCAGCACCGAACAGGCTCGAGGCTACACCTTC. It encodes CASTEQARGYTF.

V and J are TRBV28 and TRBJ2-5, with 7 bases lining up with TRBD1. The V gene end was trimmed by 6 bases and the J gene end by 6 bases; junction bases not matched to a gene: 7. The CDR3 runs 13 residues. Germline CDR1 and CDR2: MDHEN and SYDVKM. CDR3 nucleotide sequence: TGTGCCAGCAGCCTAGGGGGCGAAAAGACCCAGTACTTC. Its translation is CASSLGGEKTQYF.

The sample holds one count of this clone. The chain links TRBV29-1 to TRBJ1-1; tentative D call: TRBD1 (5 bases). This CDR3 comprises 12 residues. Germline lookup yields CDR1 SQVTM and CDR2 ANQGSEA. Trimming took 6 bases from V and 4 from J, leaving 12 bases between them. The CDR3 loop is CSVVRGSTEAFF. In nucleotides, the CDR3 is TGCAGCGTCGTTCGGGGGTCCACTGAAGCTTTCTTT.

The CDR3 nucleotides are TGTGCCAGCAGTTTTTGGGGGACGAGGGTTAATGAGCAGTTCTTC. This translates into CASSFWGTRVNEQFF. This sequence joins TRBV6-2 or TRBV6-3 and TRBJ2-1; D tentatively fits TRBD1 or TRBD2 (5 bases each). Germline CDR1 is MNHEY and CDR2 is SVGEGT. V lost 4 bases and J 7 bases, leaving 17 bases between the germline ends. There are 15 residues in the CDR3.

The chain combines TRBV5-6 with TRBJ2-1; TRBD1 matches at 9 bases. Germline assignment: CDR1 SGHDT and CDR2 YYEEEE. V shed 4 bases and J 4 bases; nucleotides not matched to a gene: 6. This CDR3 is 15 amino acids long. The CDR3 region has the DNA TGTGCCAGCAGCACGATAGGACAGGGGTACAATGAGCAGTTCTTC. Its translation is CASSTIGQGYNEQFF.

The V call is TRBV30, the J call TRBJ1-2; D not resolved. V was pared by 0 bases and J by 0 bases, with 11 bases between. The CDR3 is 15 amino acids. Per germline, CDR1 GTSNPN and CDR2 SVGIG (reference sequence). The CDR3 sequence is CAWSVAPLANYGYTF. The CDR3 bases are TGTGCCTGGAGTGTAGCCCCGTTAGCTAACTATGGCTACACCTTC.

The J gene is TRBJ1-2, the V gene TRBV2; the match to TRBD1 covers 7 bases. The V and J ends lost 6 bases and 1 base, in that order; junction bases with no gene match: 5. Germline lookup yields CDR1 SNHLY and CDR2 FYNNEI. The CDR3 covers 14 residues. CDR3 protein: CASRKTGVNYGYTF. The CDR3 nucleotides are TGTGCCAGCAGGAAAACAGGGGTTAACTATGGCTACACCTTC. The entire variable domain, with the rest obtained from reference TRBV2 and TRBJ1-2, is as follows: EPEVTQTPSHQVTQMGQEVILRCVPISNHLYFYWYRQILGQKVEFLVSFYNNEISEKSEIFDDQFSVERPDGSNFTLKIRSTKLEDSAMYFCASRKTGVNYGYTFGSGTRLTVV.

This sequence joins TRBV9 and TRBJ2-1, with TRBD2 as a possible D gene (5 bases). This CDR3 is built from 16 residues. CDR1 is SGDLS, CDR2 YYNGEE, per germline. The V end lost 0 bases, the J end lost 4 bases, and 14 bases lay between the germline ends. This chain's CDR3 is CASSVGNLALYNEQFF. DNA for the CDR3: TGTGCCAGCAGCGTAGGGAACCTAGCCCTATACAATGAGCAGTTCTTC.

The chain is built from TRBV6-5 and TRBJ1-4; 10 nucleotides match TRBD1. The CDR3 sequence is 14 residues long. With 6 bases clipped from V and 7 bases from J, the junction kept 5 bases outside the gene matches. Germline-derived CDR1 and CDR2 are MNHEY and SVGAGI. The CDR3 protein is CASRKGTGVEKLFF. Written as DNA, the CDR3 is TGTGCCAGCAGGAAGGGGACAGGGGTTGAAAAACTGTTTTTT.

The chain carries TRBV5-6 and TRBJ1-5; no definite D call. Trimming removed 4 bases from V and 1 base from J, with 12 bases in between. The CDR3 covers 15 residues. Germline values: CDR1 SGHDT, CDR2 YYEEEE. The CDR3 coding sequence is TGTGCCAGCAGCCGGTGGGGTCGGAGCAATCAGCCCCAGCATTTT. This gives the protein CASSRWGRSNQPQHF.

This clone occurred a few times. The rearrangement links TRBV4-2 to TRBJ2-1; 7 positions agree with TRBD1. This CDR3 has 16 amino acids. Per germline, CDR1 LGHNA and CDR2 YNFKEQ. V gave up 4 bases and J gave up 5 bases; unmatched junction bases: 11. CDR3 amino acids: CASSPALRQGNNEQFF. DNA for the CDR3: TGTGCCAGCAGCCCTGCGTTGAGACAGGGTAACAATGAGCAGTTCTTC.

DNA for the CDR3: TGTGCCAGCAGTTACTCGGTCTCCCTGGATGAGCAGTTCTTC. Translation gives CASSYSVSLDEQFF. This rearrangement joins TRBV6-5 to TRBJ2-1; D call uncertain. This CDR3 comprises 14 residues. Trimming took 0 bases from V and 8 from J, leaving 11 bases between them. The germline gives CDR1 MNHEY, CDR2 SVGAGI.

This clone appeared a single time. The chain combines TRBV4-3 with TRBJ2-4; D gene ambiguous. V gave up 1 base and J gave up 0 bases, with 10 bases separating them. Germline V lookup: CDR1 LGHNA, CDR2 YSLEER. The length of the CDR3 is 16 residues. The DNA of the CDR3 is TGCGCCAGCAGCCAAGTTAGGGAACTAGCCAAAAACATTCAGTACTTC. It is translated as CASSQVRELAKNIQYF.

The rearrangement uses TRBV28 and TRBJ1-5, with TRBD1 matching 12 bases. CDR1 and CDR2 (germline): MDHEN, SYDVKM. This CDR3 has 17 amino acids. V trimming: 8 bases; J trimming: 5 bases; junction bases outside the gene matches: 13. The CDR3 sequence: CASLEGQGALGHQPQHF. CDR3 DNA: TGTGCCAGCCTGGAGGGACAGGGGGCCCTAGGACATCAGCCCCAGCATTTT.

The chain combines TRBV12-3 or TRBV12-4 with TRBJ1-2; 8 bases agree with TRBD1. The CDR3 runs 13 residues. Trimming took 5 bases from V and 8 from J; bases not matched to a gene: 7. The DNA for the CDR3 is TGTGCCAGCAGTCCGCGACAGGGGAGCGGCTACACCTTC. Its translation: CASSPRQGSGYTF.

The genes are TRBV19 and TRBJ2-1, with 9 bases aligning to TRBD2. V lost 8 bases to trimming and J lost 9 bases; unmatched junction nucleotides: 8. Germline values: CDR1 LNHDA, CDR2 SQIVND (reference sequence). The CDR3 sequence is 13 residues long. In nucleotides, the CDR3 is TGTGCCAGTCGCTTAGCGGGAGTATCTGAGCAGTTCTTC. Amino acid sequence: CASRLAGVSEQFF.